This paragraph covers one T cell receptor beta chain sequence. CDR1 SGHTA and CDR2 FQGNSA come from the germline V gene. This CDR3 has 15 amino acids. Trimming took off 1 base at V and 0 bases at J, with 7 bases between the two ends. This entry is derived from a study of blood T cell repertoires in COVID-19. Study as a whole: Collection of acute and convalescent COVID-19 samples took place in the United States, Italy and Spain. Nucleic acid was either cDNA or gDNA, and it came from T cells, B-cell-depleted T cells, or PBMCs.

Original processing methods: Amplified reference gene primers provided the basis for estimating nucleated cell counts. Sequencing used immunoSEQ multiplex PCR; TCRdb keeps in-frame clones, though not all of them. The D gene and trimming were derived from the DNA, and the V and J assignments and clone size from that table. The repertoire holds approximately 150,000 clones, with around 85% as singletons. The Seattle patients joined while their infection was active and were tracked longitudinally afterward. The sequenced sample consisted of peripheral blood. This clonotype was obtained from a woman of 80 years or more with COVID-19, enrolled during active disease. The chain has TRBV7-2 and TRBJ2-1, with D tentatively TRBD1 (6 bases). The CDR3 reads CASSLEGGSYNEQFF. For the CDR3, the DNA is TGTGCCAGCAGCTTAGAAGGGGGCTCCTACAATGAGCAGTTCTTC.